This passage covers 7 T cell receptor beta chains from one sample sequenced in a study of blood T cells in healthy people across ages. Together with a sample-barcoded 5' primer, a J-beta primer mix was included in a second PCR lasting about 7 to 11 cycles. TCRdb processed the 5' RACE reads anew with MiXCR; each CDR3 protein has one entry. The sample yields about a million distinct CDR3 sequences, approximately 49% seen once. Sequenced sample: blood. The receptors here all came from a man aged 25 to 40 in good health.

To note about this clonotype: The junction shows a germline mismatch at one end, possibly a read error. The CDR3 sequence is CTSSLALAVGELFF. CDR3 nucleotide sequence: TGTACCAGCAGTTTAGCACTAGCCGTCGGGGAGCTGTTTTTT. The chain is built from TRBV12-3 or TRBV12-4 and TRBJ2-2, with D perhaps matching TRBD2 (6 bases). There are 14 residues in the CDR3.

V usage is TRBV2 and J usage is TRBJ2-5; 11 nucleotides line up with TRBD2. This CDR3 spans 15 amino acids. J lost 3 bases, V lost 4 bases, and 4 bases had no gene match. CDR1 SNHLY and CDR2 FYNNEI come from the germline V gene. CDR3 coding DNA: TGTGCCAGCAGTGCCGGGACTAGCGGAAAAGAGACCCAGTACTTC. Amino acid sequence: CASSAGTSGKETQYF.

The table lists this clonotype with a few counts. The rearrangement joins TRBV7-9 to TRBJ2-5, with TRBD1 matching 8 bases. Germline values: CDR1 SEHNR, CDR2 FQNEAQ (reference sequence). Trimming took 5 bases from V and 2 from J; bases not matched to a gene: 7. There are 15 residues in the CDR3. The CDR3 DNA follows: TGTGCCAGCAGCCATGGGACAGGCGGACAAGAGACCCAGTACTTC. Amino acid sequence: CASSHGTGGQETQYF.

The chain joins TRBV7-2 to TRBJ1-2, with D uncertain. The V and J ends lost 8 bases and 8 bases respectively, with 18 bases between them. This CDR3 is 13 amino acids long. Germline V lookup: CDR1 SGHTA, CDR2 FQGNSA. Written as DNA, the CDR3 is TGTGCCAGCCAACCCTATGGGCGTCCCGGCTACACCTTC. This translates into CASQPYGRPGYTF. Full variable domain (missing parts from reference TRBV7-2 and TRBJ1-2): GAGVSQSPSNKVTEKGKDVELRCDPISGHTALYWYRQSLGQGLEFLIYFQGNSAPDKSGLPSDRFSAERTGGSVSTLTIQRTQQEDSAVYLCASQPYGRPGYTFGSGTRLTVV.

This clonotype has only a few counts. This chain's CDR3 is CASSSSGGSDEQFF. In nucleotides, the CDR3 is TGTGCCAGCAGTTCCTCGGGGGGCTCGGATGAGCAGTTCTTC. The chain carries TRBV6-2 or TRBV6-3 and TRBJ2-1; possible D gene TRBD2, 7 bases. Germline assignment: CDR1 MNHEY and CDR2 SVGEGT. V was trimmed by 4 bases and J by 8 bases, leaving 15 bases between them. The CDR3 has 14 residues.

The rearrangement joins TRBV6-5 to TRBJ2-7; D is perhaps TRBD2 (5 bases). CDR1 is MNHEY and CDR2 is SVGAGI in the germline V gene. The germline V and J ends were trimmed by 2 bases and 2 bases, with 22 bases remaining between them. The CDR3 has 18 residues. The CDR3 loop is CASSYTASRANLTYEQYF. CDR3 DNA: TGTGCCAGCAGTTACACCGCGTCGAGGGCCAACCTCACCTACGAGCAGTACTTC.

The rearrangement uses TRBV28 and TRBJ2-3; weak D call: TRBD1 (7 bases). Trimming took off 5 bases at V and 3 bases at J, with 15 bases between the two ends. This CDR3 region has 15 residues. Germline assignment: CDR1 MDHEN and CDR2 SYDVKM. The CDR3 DNA sequence: TGTGCCAGCAGTAGTTCGACAGGGAGGACAGATACGCAGTATTTT. Translation gives CASSSSTGRTDTQYF.